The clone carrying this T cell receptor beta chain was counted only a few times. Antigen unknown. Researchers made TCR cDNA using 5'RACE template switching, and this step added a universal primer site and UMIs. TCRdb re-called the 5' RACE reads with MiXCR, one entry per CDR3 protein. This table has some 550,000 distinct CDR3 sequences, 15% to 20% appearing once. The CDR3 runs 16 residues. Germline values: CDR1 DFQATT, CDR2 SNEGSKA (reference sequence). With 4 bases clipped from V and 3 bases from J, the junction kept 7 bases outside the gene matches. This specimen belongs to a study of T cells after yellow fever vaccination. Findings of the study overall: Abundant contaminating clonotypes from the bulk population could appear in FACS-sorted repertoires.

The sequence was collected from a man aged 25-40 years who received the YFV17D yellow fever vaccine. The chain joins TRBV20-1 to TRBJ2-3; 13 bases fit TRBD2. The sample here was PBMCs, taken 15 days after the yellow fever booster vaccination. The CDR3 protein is CSAISWTSGRTDTQYF. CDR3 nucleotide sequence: TGCAGTGCTATCTCCTGGACTAGCGGGAGAACAGATACGCAGTATTTT.